These T cell receptor beta chains were read from a single sample in a study of CD8+CD57+ T cells in acquired aplastic anemia. Via MiXCR, TCRdb re-called the reads, giving one row per CDR3 protein. The table has about half a million distinct CDR3 sequences, approximately 32% seen once. The sample taken for sequencing was sorted CD4+, CD8+, or CD8+CD57+ T cells (not recorded which) from PBMCs. The receptors originated from a human donor with aplastic anemia. CDR3s include the opening cysteine and the closing phenylalanine or tryptophan. A D gene is named only where the DNA matches it firmly. Only some rows state a clone size, as once, few, many or a class for expanded clones.

clone size	V gene	D gene	J gene	CDR3 DNA	CDR3 protein
few	TRBV11-2	TRBD2	TRBJ2-1	TGTGCCAGCAGCTTGAGGACTAGCTGGGATGAGCAGTTCTTC	CASSLRTSWDEQFF
NA	TRBV6-1	TRBD1	TRBJ1-2	TGTGCCAGCAGTGAAAACAGGGGACGTCATCTCGGCTATGGCTACACCTTC	CASSENRGRHLGYGYTF
few	TRBV5-1	TRBD2	TRBJ2-7	TGCGCCAGCAGCTTGGGGGGACTAGCGGGAGCCTACTCCTACGAGCAGTACTTC	CASSLGGLAGAYSYEQYF
NA	TRBV9	TRBD2	TRBJ2-2	TGTGCCAGCAGCGTAGGGGGCGGGAGCAACACCGGGGAGCTGTTTTTT	CASSVGGGSNTGELFF
few	TRBV5-6	NA	TRBJ2-5	TGTGCCAGCAGCTTGGGACTGTCTCAAGAGACCCAGTACTTC	CASSLGLSQETQYF
few	TRBV5-1	TRBD1	TRBJ1-2	TGCGCCAGCAGCTTAGACAGGGAAAGAAATGGCTACACCTTC	CASSLDRERNGYTF
many	TRBV7-3	TRBD2	TRBJ2-7	TGTGCCAGCAGCTTGAGGGCTAGCGGGAGATACGAGCAGTACTTC	CASSLRASGRYEQYF
NA	TRBV15	NA	TRBJ2-5	TGTGCCACCAGCAGAGGGTATGGGGTACAAGAGACCCAGTACTTC	CATSRGYGVQETQYF
few	TRBV9	TRBD2	TRBJ2-3	TGTGCCAGCAGCGTGTTGACTAGCGGGGGGGGAACAGATACGCAGTATTTT	CASSVLTSGGGTDTQYF
few	TRBV3-1	NA	TRBJ2-7	TGTGCCACGGGGGATAGTTCCTACGAGCAGTACTTC	CATGDSSYEQYF
many	TRBV12-3/TRBV12-4	NA	TRBJ1-2	TGTGCCAGCAGTTTAGTACTGGGCACCTATGGCTACACCTTC	CASSLVLGTYGYTF
few	TRBV6-1	TRBD1	TRBJ1-2	TGTGCCAGCAGTCCTATGGACAGGGGGGAGAACTATGGCTACACCTTC	CASSPMDRGENYGYTF
many	TRBV11-2	NA	TRBJ1-5	TGTGCCAGCAGCCCCGGACAGTTGAATCAGCCCCAGCATTTT	CASSPGQLNQPQHF
NA	TRBV29-1	NA	TRBJ2-1	TGCAGCGTTGGAACGCCTAGCTCCTACAATGAGCAGTTCTTC	CSVGTPSSYNEQFF
NA	TRBV6-5	NA	TRBJ1-5	TGTGCCAGCAGTTATCTCGGGGGAGGTAGCAATCAGCCCCAGCATTTT	CASSYLGGGSNQPQHF
NA	TRBV12-5	TRBD1	TRBJ1-4	TGTGCTAGTGGTCGTGGACAGGGAACTAATGAAAAACTGTTTTTT	CASGRGQGTNEKLFF
many	TRBV5-1	NA	TRBJ1-2	TGCGCCAGCAGCGCCTCACAGGTGGACTATGGCTACACCTTC	CASSASQVDYGYTF
NA	TRBV19	NA	TRBJ1-1	TGTGCCAGTAGTCCCCAGGGAGTAGCTTTCTTT	CASSPQGVAFF
NA	TRBV6-1	NA	TRBJ1-2	TGTGCCAGCAAGGAGGGCTCGGCAGGAACCTATGGCTACACCTTC	CASKEGSAGTYGYTF
NA	TRBV5-6	NA	TRBJ2-5	TGTGCCAGCAGCACGGACCCCCTAGGGACCCAGTACTTC	CASSTDPLGTQYF
many	TRBV2	TRBD1	TRBJ2-3	TGTGCCAGCAGTCTTAGGGACAGAGGCACAGATACGCAGTATTTT	CASSLRDRGTDTQYF
few	TRBV11-2	NA	TRBJ1-4	TGTGCCAGCAGCATAGGGACACTCAGCTGGGAGGAAAAACTGTTTTTT	CASSIGTLSWEEKLFF
many	TRBV25-1	TRBD1	TRBJ1-2	TGTGCCAGCAGTTTCGGACAGGGCTATGGCTACACCTTC	CASSFGQGYGYTF
few	TRBV11-2	NA	TRBJ2-1	TGTGCCAGCAGCTTAATGGCTGTCTCCTACAATGAGCAGTTCTTC	CASSLMAVSYNEQFF
many	TRBV29-1	NA	TRBJ1-1	TGCAGCGTTGCAGGAATCATGAACACTGAAGCTTTCTTT	CSVAGIMNTEAFF
few	TRBV28	NA	TRBJ1-5	TGTGCCAGCAGTTCGCAGAGCAATCAGCCCCAGCATTTT	CASSSQSNQPQHF
many	TRBV5-1	NA	TRBJ1-6	TGCGCCAGCAGCTTGGAACTTCTAAATTCACCCCTCCACTTT	CASSLELLNSPLHF
NA	TRBV10-3	TRBD1	TRBJ1-2	TGTGCCATCAGCGCCAGACAGGGGGCCGAATATGGCTACACCTTC	CAISARQGAEYGYTF
many	TRBV10-1	TRBD1	TRBJ2-1	TGCGCCAGCAGTGGGAGGGACAGGGGTGAGCAGTTCTTC	CASSGRDRGEQFF
few	TRBV5-1	NA	TRBJ2-7	TGCGCCAGCAGCTTGTTACCGGTTACCTACGAGCAGTACTTC	CASSLLPVTYEQYF
few	TRBV6-1	TRBD2	TRBJ2-2	TGTGCCAGCCGGGCCCCCAGCGGGAGAGGGGGGGAGCTGTTTTTT	CASRAPSGRGGELFF
NA	TRBV5-1	TRBD2	TRBJ2-2	TGCGCCAGCAGCTCGACTAGCGGGGGCCCGAACACCGGGGAGCTGTTTTTT	CASSSTSGGPNTGELFF
medium-sized	TRBV15	NA	TRBJ2-7	TGTGCCACCAGAGACGGTGGGCTCTACGAGCAGTACTTC	CATRDGGLYEQYF
many	TRBV20-1	NA	TRBJ2-5	TGCAGTGCTGGGAAAAAATCAGAGACCCAGTACTTC	CSAGKKSETQYF
NA	TRBV4-3	NA	TRBJ1-2	TGCGCCAGCAGCCGAAACGAAGGGGGACGAGATGGCTACACCTTC	CASSRNEGGRDGYTF
NA	TRBV9	TRBD2	TRBJ2-1	TGTGCCAGCAGCAAGAGCGGGGTCAAGAATGAGCAGTTCTTC	CASSKSGVKNEQFF
NA	TRBV25-1	NA	TRBJ2-3	TGTGCCAGCAGTGAAGGCAGAACTAGCACAGATACGCAGTATTTT	CASSEGRTSTDTQYF
NA	TRBV13	NA	TRBJ2-7	TGTGCCAGCAGCTTACGGGCCTTCTACGAGCAGTACTTC	CASSLRAFYEQYF
many	TRBV20-1	NA	TRBJ2-5	TGCAGTGCTAGTGACTTACAAGAGACCCAGTACTTC	CSASDLQETQYF
many	TRBV12-3/TRBV12-4	NA	TRBJ2-7	TGTGCCAGCAGTTTCAGGGATGGCTACGAGCAGTACTTC	CASSFRDGYEQYF
few	TRBV29-1	TRBD2	TRBJ2-1	TGCAGCGTTCCGGGGACTAGCGGGACTTACAATGAGCAGTTCTTC	CSVPGTSGTYNEQFF
many	TRBV12-3/TRBV12-4	TRBD2	TRBJ2-5	TGTGCCAGCAGTCCAACTAGCGGGGGTAAGACCCAGTACTTC	CASSPTSGGKTQYF
NA	TRBV4-2	TRBD2	TRBJ2-3	TGTGCCAGCAGCACGACTAGCTTTTTTGGCTTTGGTACAGATACGCAGTATTTT	CASSTTSFFGFGTDTQYF